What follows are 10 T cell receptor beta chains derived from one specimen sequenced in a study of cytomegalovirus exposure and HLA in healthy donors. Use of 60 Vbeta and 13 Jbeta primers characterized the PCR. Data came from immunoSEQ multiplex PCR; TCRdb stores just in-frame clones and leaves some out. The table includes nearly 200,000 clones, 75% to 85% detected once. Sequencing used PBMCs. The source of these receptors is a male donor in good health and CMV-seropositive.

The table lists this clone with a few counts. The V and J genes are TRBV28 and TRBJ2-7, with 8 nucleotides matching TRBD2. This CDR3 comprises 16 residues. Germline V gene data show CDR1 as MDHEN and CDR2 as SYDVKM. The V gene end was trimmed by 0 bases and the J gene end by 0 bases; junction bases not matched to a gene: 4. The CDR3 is CASSLWASGSSYEQYF. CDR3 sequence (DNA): TGTGCCAGCAGTTTATGGGCCAGCGGGAGCTCCTACGAGCAGTACTTC.

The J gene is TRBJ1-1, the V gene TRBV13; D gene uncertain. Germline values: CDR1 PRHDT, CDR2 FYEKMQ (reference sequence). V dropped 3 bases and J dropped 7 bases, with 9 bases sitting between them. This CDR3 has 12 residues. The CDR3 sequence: CASSFGPLEAFF. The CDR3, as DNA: TGTGCCAGCAGCTTTGGGCCCCTTGAAGCTTTCTTT.

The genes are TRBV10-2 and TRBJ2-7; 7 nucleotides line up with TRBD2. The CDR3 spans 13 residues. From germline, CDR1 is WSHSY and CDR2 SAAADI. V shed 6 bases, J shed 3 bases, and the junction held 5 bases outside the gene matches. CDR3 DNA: TGCGCCAGCAGCCCCGGGACTATCTACGAGCAGTACTTC. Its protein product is CASSPGTIYEQYF.

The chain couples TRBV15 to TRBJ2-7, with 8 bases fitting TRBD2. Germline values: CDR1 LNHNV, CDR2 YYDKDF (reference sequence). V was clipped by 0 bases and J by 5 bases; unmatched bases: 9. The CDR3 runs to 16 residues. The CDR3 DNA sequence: TGTGCCACCAGCAGAGATCTGGCGGGAGGCCAGGACGAGCAGTACTTC. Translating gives CATSRDLAGGQDEQYF.

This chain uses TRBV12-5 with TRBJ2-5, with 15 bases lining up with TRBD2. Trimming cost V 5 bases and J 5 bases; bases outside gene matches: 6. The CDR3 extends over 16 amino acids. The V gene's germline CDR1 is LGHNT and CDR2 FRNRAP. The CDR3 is CASGKGLAGGFETQYF. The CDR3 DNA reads TGTGCTAGTGGTAAGGGACTAGCGGGGGGTTTCGAGACCCAGTACTTC. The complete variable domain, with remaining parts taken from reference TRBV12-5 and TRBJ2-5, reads DARVTQTPRHKVTEMGQEVTMRCQPILGHNTVFWYRQTMMQGLELLAYFRNRAPLDDSGMPKDRFSAEMPDATLATLKIQPSEPRDSAVYFCASGKGLAGGFETQYFGPGTRLLVL.

The CDR3 protein is CASSLDRGGYTF. The CDR3 DNA is TGCGCCAGCAGCCTCGATAGAGGTGGCTACACCTTC. J is TRBJ1-2 and V is TRBV4-1; D unresolved. V lost 4 bases and J 7 bases, leaving 10 bases between the germline ends. The V gene's germline CDR1 is MGHRA and CDR2 YSYEKL. The length of the CDR3 is 12 residues.

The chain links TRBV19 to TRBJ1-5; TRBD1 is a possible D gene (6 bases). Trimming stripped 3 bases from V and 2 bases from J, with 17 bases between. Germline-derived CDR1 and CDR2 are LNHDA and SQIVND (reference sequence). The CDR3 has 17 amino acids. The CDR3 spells CASSILGGQIGNQPQHF. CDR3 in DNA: TGTGCCAGTAGTATTTTGGGGGGGCAAATAGGCAATCAGCCCCAGCATTTT.

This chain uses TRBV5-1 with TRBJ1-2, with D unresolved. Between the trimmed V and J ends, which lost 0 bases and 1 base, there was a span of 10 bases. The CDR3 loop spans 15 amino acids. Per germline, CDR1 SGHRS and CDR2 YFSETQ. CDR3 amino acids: CASSLDLGNNYGYTF. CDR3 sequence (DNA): TGCGCCAGCAGCTTGGACCTCGGGAATAACTATGGCTACACCTTC.

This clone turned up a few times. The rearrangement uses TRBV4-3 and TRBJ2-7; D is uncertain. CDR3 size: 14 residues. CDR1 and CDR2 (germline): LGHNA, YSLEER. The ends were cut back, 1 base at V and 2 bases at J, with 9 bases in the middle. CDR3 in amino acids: CASSQVGGTYEQYF. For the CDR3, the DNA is TGCGCCAGCAGCCAAGTCGGCGGCACCTACGAGCAGTACTTC.

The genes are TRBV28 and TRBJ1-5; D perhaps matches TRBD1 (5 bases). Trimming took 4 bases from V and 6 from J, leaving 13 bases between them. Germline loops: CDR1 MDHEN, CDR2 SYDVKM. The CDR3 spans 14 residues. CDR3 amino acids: CASSSIDSRQPQHF. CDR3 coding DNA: TGTGCCAGCAGTTCCATTGACAGCCGTCAGCCCCAGCATTTT.